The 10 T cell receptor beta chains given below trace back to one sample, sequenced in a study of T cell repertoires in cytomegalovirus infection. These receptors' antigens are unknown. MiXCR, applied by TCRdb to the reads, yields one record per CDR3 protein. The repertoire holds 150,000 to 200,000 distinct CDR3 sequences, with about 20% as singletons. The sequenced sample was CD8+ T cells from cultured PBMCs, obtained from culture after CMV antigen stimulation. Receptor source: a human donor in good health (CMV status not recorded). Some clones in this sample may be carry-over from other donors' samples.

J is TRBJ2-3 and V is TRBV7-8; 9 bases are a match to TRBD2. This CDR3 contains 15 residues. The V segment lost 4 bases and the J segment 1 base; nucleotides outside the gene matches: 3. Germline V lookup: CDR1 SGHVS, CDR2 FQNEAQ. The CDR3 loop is CASSSLAGGTDTQYF. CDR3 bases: TGTGCCAGCAGCTCTTTAGCGGGGGGCACAGATACGCAGTATTTT.

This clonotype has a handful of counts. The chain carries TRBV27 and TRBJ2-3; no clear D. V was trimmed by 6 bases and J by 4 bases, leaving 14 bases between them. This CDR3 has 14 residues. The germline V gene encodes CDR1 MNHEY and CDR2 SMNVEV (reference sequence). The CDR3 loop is CASSLFERADTQYF. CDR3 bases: TGTGCCAGCAGCCTCTTCGAAAGGGCAGATACGCAGTATTTT.

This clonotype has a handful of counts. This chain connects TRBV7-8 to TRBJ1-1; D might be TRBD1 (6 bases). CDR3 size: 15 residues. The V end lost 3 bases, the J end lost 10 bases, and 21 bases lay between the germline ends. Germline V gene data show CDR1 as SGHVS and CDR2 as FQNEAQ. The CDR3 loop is CASSFKHAQYRAAFF. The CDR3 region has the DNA TGTGCCAGCAGCTTCAAACATGCCCAATACAGGGCAGCTTTCTTT.

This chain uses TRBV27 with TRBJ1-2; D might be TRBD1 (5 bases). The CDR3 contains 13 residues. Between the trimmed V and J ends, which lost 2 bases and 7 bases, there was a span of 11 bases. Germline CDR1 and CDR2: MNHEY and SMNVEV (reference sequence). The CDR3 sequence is CASSLKGHGGYTF. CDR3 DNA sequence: TGTGCCAGCAGTTTAAAGGGGCACGGTGGCTACACCTTC.

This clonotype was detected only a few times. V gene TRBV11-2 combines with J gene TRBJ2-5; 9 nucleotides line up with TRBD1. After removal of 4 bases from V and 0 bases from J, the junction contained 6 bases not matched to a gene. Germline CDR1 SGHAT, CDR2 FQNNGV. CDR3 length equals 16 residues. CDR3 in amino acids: CASSWGTGSNQETQYF. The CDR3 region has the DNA TGTGCCAGCAGCTGGGGGACAGGGTCCAACCAAGAGACCCAGTACTTC.

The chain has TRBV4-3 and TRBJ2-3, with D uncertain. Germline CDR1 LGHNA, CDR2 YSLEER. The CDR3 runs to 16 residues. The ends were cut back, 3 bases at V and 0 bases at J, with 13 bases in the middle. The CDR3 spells CASSQGSRLSTDTQYF. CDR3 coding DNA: TGCGCCAGCAGCCAGGGTAGCAGGCTAAGCACAGATACGCAGTATTTT.

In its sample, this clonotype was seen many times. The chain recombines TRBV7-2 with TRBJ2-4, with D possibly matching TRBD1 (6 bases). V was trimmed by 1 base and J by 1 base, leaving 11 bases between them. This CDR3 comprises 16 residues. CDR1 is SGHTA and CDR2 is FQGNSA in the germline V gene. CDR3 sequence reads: CASSLGDIGAKNIQYF. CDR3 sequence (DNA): TGTGCCAGCAGCTTAGGGGACATTGGCGCCAAAAACATTCAGTACTTC. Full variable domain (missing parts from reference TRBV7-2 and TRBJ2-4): GAGVSQSPSNKVTEKGKDVELRCDPISGHTALYWYRQSLGQGLEFLIYFQGNSAPDKSGLPSDRFSAERTGGSVSTLTIQRTQQEDSAVYLCASSLGDIGAKNIQYFGAGTRLSVL.

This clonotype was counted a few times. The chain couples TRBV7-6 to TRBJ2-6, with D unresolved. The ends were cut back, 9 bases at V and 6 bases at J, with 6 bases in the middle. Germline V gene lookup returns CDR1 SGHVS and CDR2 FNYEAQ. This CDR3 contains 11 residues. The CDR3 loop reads CARSMANVLTF. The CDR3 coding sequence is TGTGCCAGATCTATGGCCAACGTCCTGACTTTC.

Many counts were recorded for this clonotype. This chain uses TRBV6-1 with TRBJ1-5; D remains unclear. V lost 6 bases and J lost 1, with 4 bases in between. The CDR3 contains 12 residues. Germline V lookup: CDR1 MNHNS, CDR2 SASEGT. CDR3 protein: CASRDSNQPQHF. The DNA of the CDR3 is TGTGCCAGCAGGGACAGCAATCAGCCCCAGCATTTT.

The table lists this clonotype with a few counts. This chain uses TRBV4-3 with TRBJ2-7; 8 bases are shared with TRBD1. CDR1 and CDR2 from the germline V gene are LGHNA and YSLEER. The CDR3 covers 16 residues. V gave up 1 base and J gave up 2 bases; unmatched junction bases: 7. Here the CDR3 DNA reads TGCGCCAGCAGCCAAGCCTGGACAGGGAGCCCCTACGAGCAGTACTTC. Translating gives CASSQAWTGSPYEQYF.